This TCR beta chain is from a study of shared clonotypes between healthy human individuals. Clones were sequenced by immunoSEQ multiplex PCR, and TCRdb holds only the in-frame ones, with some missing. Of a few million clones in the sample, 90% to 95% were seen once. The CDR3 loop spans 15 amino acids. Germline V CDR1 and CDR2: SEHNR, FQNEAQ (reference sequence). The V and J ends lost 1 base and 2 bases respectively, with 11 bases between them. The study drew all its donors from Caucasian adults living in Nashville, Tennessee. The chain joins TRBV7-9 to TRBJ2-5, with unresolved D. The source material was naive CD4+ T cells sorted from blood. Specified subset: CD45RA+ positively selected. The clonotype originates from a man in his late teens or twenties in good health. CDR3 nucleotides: TGTGCCAGCAGCTTAGTGAGCACAACGCAAGAGACCCAGTACTTC. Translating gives CASSLVSTTQETQYF.